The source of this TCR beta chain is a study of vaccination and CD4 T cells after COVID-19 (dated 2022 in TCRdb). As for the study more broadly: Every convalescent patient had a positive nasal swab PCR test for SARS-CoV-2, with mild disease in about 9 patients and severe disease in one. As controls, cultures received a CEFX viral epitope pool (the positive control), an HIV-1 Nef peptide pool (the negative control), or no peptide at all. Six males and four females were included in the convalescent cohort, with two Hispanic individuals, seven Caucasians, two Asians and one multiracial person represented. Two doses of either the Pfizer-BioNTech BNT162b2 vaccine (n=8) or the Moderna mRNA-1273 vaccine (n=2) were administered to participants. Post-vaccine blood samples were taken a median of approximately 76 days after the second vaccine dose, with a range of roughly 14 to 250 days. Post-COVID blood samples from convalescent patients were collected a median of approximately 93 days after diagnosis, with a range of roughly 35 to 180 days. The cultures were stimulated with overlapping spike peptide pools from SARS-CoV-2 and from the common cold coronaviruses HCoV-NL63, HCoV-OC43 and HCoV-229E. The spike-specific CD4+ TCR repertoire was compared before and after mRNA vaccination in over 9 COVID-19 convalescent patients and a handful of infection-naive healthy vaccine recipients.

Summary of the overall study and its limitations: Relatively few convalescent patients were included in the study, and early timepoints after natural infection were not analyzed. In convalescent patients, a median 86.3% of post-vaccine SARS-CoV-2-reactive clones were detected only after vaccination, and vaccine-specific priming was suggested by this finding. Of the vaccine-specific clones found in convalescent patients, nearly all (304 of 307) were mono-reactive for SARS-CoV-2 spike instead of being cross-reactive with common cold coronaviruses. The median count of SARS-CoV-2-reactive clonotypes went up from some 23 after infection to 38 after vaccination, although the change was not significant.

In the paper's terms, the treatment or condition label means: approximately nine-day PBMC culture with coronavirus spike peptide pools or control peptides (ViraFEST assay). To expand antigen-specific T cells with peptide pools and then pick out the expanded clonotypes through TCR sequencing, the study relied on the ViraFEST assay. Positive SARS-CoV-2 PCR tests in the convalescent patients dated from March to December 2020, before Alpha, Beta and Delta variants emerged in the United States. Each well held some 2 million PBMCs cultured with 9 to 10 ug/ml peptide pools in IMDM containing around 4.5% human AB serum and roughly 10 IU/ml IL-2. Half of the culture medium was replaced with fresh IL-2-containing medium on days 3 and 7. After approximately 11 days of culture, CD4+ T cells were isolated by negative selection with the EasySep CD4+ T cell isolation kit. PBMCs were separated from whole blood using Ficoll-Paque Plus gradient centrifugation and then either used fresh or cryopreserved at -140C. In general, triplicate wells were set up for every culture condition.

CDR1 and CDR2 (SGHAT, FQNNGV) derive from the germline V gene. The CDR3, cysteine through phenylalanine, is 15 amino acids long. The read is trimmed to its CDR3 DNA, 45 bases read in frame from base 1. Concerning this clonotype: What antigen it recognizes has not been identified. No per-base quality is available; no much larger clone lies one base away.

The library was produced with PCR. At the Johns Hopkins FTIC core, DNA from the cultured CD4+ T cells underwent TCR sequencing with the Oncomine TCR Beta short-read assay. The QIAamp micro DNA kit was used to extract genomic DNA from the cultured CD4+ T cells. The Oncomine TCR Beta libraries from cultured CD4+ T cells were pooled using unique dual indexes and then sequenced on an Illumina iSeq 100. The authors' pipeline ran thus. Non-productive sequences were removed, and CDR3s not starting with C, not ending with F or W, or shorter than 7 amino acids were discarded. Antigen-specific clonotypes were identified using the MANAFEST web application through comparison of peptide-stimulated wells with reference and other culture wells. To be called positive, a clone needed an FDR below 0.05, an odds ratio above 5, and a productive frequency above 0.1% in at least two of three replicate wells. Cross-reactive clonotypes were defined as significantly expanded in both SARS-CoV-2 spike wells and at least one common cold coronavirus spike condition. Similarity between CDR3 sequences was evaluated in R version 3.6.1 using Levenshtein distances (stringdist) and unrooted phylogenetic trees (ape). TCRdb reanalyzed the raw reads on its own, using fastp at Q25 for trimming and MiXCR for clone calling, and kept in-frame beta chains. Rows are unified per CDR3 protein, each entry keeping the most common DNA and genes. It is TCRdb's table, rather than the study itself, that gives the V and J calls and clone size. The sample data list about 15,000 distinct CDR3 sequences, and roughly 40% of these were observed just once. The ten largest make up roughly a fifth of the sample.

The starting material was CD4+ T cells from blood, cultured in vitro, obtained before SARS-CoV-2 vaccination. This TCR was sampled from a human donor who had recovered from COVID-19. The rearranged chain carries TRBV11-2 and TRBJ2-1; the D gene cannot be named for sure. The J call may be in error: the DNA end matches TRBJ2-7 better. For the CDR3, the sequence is CASSLDGARRYEQYF. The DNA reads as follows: TGTGCCAGCAGCTTAGATGGTGCTAGACGCTACGAGCAGTACTTC.